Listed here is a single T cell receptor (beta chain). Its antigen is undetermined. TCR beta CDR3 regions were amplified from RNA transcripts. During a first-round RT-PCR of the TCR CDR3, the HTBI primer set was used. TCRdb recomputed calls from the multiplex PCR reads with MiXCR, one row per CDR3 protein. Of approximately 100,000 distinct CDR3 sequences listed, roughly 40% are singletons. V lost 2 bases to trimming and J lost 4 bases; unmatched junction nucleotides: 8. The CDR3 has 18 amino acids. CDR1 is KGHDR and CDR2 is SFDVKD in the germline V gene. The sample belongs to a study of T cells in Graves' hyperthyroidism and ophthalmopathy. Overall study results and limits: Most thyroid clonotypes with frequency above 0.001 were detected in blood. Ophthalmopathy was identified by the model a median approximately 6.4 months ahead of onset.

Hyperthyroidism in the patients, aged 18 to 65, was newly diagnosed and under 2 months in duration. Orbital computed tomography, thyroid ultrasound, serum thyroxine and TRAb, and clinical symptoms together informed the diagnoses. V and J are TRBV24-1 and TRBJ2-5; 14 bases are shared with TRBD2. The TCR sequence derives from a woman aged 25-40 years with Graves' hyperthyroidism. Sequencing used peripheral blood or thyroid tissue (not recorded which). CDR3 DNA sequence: TGTGCCACCAGTGATTCGCTGACTAGCGGGAGGGCCAGAGAGACCCAGTACTTC. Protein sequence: CATSDSLTSGRARETQYF.